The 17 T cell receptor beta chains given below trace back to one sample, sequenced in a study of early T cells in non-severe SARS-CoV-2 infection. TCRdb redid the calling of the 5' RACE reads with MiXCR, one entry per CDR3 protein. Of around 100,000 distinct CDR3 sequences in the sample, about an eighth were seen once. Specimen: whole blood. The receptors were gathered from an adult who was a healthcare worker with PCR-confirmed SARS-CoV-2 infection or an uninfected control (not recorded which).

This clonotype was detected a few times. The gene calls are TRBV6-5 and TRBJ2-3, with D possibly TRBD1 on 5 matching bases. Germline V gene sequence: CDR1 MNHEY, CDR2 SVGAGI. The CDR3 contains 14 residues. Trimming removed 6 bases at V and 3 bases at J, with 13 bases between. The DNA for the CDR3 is TGTGCCAGCAGGGTTTCAGGGATAACAGATACGCAGTATTTT. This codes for CASRVSGITDTQYF.

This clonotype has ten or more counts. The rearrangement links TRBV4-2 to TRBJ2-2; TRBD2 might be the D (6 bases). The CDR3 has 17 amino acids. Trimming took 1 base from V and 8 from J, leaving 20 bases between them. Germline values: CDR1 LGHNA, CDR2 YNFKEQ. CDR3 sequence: CASSQATGERISGELFF. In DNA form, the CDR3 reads TGTGCCAGCAGCCAAGCCACGGGAGAACGGATTTCGGGGGAGCTGTTTTTT.

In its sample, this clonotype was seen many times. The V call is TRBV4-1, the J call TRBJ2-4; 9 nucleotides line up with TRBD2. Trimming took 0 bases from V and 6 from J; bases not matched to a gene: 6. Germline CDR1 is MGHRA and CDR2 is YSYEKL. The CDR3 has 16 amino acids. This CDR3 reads CASSQDQPSGTNIQYF. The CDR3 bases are TGCGCCAGCAGCCAAGATCAACCTAGCGGGACAAACATTCAGTACTTC.

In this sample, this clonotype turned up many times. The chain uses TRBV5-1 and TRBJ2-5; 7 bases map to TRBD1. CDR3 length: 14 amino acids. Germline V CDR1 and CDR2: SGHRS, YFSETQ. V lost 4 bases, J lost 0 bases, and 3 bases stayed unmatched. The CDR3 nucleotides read TGCGCCAGCAGCGGGGGACAGTACCAAGAGACCCAGTACTTC. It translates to CASSGGQYQETQYF.

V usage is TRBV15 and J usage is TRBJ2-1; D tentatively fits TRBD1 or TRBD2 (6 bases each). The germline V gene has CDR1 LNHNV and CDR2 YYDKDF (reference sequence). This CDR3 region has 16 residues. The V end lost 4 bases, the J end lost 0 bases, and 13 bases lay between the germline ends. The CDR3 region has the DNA TGTGCCACCAGCAAAGACGGGGGCAGCTCCTACAATGAGCAGTTCTTC. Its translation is CATSKDGGSSYNEQFF.

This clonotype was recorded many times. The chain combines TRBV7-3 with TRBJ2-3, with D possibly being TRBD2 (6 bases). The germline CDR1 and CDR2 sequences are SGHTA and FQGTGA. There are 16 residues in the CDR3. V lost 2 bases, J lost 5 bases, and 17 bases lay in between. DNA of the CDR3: TGTGCCAGCAGCTTAGGACCTCCTAGCGCAGGAGATACGCAGTATTTT. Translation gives CASSLGPPSAGDTQYF.

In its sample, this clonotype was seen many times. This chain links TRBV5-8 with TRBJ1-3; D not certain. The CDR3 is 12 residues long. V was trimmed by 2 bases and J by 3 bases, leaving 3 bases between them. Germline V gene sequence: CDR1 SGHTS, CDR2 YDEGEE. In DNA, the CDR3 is TGTGCCAGCAGCTTAAGTGGAAACACCATATATTTT. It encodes CASSLSGNTIYF.

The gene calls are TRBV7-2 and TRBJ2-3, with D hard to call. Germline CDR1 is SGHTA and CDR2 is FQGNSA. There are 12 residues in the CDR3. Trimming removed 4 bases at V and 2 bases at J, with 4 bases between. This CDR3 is CASSSATDTQYF. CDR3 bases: TGTGCCAGCAGCTCGGCCACAGATACGCAGTATTTT.

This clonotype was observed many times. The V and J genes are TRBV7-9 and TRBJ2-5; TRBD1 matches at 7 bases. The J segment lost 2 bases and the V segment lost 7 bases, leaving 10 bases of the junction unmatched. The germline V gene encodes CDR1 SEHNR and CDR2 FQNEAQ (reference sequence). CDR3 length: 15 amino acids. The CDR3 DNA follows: TGTGCCAGCACCTCCGGGACAGCCACACAAGAGACCCAGTACTTC. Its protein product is CASTSGTATQETQYF.

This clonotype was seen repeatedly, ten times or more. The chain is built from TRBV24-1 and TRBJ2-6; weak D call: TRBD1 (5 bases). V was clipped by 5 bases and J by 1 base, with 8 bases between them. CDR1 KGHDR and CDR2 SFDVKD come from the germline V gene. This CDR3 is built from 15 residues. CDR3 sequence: CATSVGHSGANVLTF. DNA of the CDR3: TGTGCCACCAGTGTGGGGCATTCTGGGGCCAACGTCCTGACTTTC.

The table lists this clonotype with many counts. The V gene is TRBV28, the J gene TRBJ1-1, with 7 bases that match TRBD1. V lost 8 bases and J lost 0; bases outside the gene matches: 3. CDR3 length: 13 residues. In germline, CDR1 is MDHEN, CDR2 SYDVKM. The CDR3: CASVTGVNTEAFF. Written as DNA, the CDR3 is TGTGCCAGCGTTACAGGGGTGAACACTGAAGCTTTCTTT.

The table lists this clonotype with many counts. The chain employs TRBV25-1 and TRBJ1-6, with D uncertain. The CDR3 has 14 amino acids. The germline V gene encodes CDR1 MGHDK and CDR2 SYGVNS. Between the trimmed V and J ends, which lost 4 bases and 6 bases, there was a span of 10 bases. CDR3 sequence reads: CASSAATTNSPLHF. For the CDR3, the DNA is TGTGCCAGCAGTGCGGCCACTACTAATTCACCCCTCCACTTT.

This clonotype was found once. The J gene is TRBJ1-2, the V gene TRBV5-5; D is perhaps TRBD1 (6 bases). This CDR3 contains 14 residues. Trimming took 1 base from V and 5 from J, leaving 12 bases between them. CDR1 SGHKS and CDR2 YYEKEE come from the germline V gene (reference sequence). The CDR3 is CASSLRTENYGYTF. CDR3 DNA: TGTGCCAGCAGCTTGCGGACAGAAAATTATGGCTACACCTTC.

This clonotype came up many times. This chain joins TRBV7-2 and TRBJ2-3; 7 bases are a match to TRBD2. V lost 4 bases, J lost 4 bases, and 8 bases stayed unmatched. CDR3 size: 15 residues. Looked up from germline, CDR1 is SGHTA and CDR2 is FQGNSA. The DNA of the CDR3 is TGTGCCAGCAGCTCCTTCGGTGGGAGGGCAGATACGCAGTATTTT. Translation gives CASSSFGGRADTQYF.

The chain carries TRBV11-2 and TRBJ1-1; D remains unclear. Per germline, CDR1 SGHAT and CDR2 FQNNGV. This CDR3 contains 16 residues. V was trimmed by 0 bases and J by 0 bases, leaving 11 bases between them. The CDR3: CASSLEGRRLNTEAFF. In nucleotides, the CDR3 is TGTGCCAGCAGCTTAGAGGGCAGACGACTGAACACTGAAGCTTTCTTT.

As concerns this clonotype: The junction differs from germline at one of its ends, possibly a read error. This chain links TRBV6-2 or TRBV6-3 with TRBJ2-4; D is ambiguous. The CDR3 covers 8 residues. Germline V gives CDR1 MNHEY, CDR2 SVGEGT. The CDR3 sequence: CASFTRDF. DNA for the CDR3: TGTGCCAGCTTCACCCGGGACTTC.

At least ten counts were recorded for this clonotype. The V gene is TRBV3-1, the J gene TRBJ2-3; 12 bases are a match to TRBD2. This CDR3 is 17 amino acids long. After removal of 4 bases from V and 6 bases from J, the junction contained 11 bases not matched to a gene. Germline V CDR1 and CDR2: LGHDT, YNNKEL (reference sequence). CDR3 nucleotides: TGTGCCAGCAGCCCCCGACTAGCGGGAGACCTGGCGGATACGCAGTATTTT. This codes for CASSPRLAGDLADTQYF.